A single T cell receptor (beta chain) is shown here with its context. Antigen unknown. This sample is part of a study of blood T cells in healthy people across ages. The use of a sample-barcoded 5' primer and a J-beta primer mix characterized a second PCR of 7 to 11 cycles. All cDNA molecules were each tagged by a template-switch adaptor with 12 random nucleotides. A minimum of 3 million CDR3-containing paired-end reads was obtained for each sample. TCRdb ran MiXCR on the 5' RACE reads and lists one entry per CDR3 protein. The data show about 1.4 million distinct CDR3 sequences, around 55% seen once. Study results and limitations: Long-lived donors exceeded aged donors in naive CD4+ cells and diversity.

The V end was cut by 0 bases, the J end by 4 bases, with 5 bases between. Looked up from germline, CDR1 is MNHEY and CDR2 is SVGAGI. The CDR3 runs to 13 residues. The TCR was taken from a man younger than 35 in good health. The chain has TRBV6-5 and TRBJ2-3; D remains ambiguous. The sequenced sample consisted of blood. The CDR3 DNA reads as TGTGCCAGCAGTTACTCGAATGCAGATACGCAGTATTTT. This encodes CASSYSNADTQYF.